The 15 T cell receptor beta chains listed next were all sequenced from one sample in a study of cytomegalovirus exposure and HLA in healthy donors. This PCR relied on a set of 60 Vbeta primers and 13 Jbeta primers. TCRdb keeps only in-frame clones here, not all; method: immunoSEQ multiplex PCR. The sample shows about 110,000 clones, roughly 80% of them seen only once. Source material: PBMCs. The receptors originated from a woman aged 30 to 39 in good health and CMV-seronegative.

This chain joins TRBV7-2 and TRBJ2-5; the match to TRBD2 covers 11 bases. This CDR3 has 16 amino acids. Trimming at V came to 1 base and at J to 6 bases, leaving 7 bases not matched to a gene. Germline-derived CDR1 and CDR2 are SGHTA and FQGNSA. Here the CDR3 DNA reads TGTGCCAGCAGCTTAGGGCTAGCGGGAGGTTATCAGACCCAGTACTTC. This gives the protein CASSLGLAGGYQTQYF. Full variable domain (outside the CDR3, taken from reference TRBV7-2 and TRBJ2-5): GAGVSQSPSNKVTEKGKDVELRCDPISGHTALYWYRQSLGQGLEFLIYFQGNSAPDKSGLPSDRFSAERTGGSVSTLTIQRTQQEDSAVYLCASSLGLAGGYQTQYFGPGTRLLVL.

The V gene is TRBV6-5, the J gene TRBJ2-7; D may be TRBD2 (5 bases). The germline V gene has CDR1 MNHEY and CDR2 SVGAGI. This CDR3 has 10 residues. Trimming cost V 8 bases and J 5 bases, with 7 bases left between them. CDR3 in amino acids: CASGLNEQYF. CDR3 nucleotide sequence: TGTGCCAGCGGACTTAACGAGCAGTACTTC.

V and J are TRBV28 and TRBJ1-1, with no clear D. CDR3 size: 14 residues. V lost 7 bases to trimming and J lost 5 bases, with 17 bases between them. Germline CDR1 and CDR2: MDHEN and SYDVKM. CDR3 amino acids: CASTQFTGFTEAFF. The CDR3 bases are TGTGCCAGCACCCAGTTCACGGGGTTTACTGAAGCTTTCTTT.

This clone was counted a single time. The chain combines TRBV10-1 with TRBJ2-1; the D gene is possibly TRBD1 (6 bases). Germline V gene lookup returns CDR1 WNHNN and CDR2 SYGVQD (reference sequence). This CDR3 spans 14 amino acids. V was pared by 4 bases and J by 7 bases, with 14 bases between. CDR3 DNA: TGCGCCAGCAGTGGGCTCCGGACAGAAAATGAGCAGTTCTTC. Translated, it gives CASSGLRTENEQFF.

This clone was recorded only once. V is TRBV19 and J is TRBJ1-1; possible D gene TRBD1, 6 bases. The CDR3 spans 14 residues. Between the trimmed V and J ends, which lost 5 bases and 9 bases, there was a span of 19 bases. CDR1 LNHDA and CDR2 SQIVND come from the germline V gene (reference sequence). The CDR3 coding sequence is TGTGCCAGTAGTCTCCTCAGGGGCGGAAGAAAAGCTTTCTTT. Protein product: CASSLLRGGRKAFF.

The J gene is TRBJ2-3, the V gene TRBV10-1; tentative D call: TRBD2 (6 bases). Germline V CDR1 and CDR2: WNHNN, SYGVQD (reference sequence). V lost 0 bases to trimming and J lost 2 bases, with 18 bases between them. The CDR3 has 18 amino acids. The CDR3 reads CASSESIVVASATDTQYF. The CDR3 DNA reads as TGCGCCAGCAGTGAGTCGATTGTGGTGGCTAGCGCCACAGATACGCAGTATTTT.

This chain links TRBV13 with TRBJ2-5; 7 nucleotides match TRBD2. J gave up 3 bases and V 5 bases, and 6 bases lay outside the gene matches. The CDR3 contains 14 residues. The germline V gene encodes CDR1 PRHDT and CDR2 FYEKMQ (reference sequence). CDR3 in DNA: TGTGCCAGCAGCCTCGGGCTAGCGGAAGAGACCCAGTACTTC. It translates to CASSLGLAEETQYF.

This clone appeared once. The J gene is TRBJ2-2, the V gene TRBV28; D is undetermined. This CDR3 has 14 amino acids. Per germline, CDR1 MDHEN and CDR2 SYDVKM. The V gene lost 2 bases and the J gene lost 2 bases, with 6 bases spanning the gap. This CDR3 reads CASSLVLNTGELFF. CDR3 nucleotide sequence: TGTGCCAGCAGTTTAGTACTAAACACCGGGGAGCTGTTTTTT.

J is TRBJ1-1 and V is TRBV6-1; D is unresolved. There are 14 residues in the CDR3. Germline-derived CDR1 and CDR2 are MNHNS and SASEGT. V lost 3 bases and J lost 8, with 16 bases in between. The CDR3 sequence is CASSEDQEGMEAFF. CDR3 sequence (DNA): TGTGCCAGCAGTGAGGATCAGGAGGGTATGGAAGCTTTCTTT.

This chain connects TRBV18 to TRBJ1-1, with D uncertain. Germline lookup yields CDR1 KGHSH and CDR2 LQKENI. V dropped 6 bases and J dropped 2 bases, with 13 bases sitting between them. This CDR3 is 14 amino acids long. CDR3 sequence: CASSQDQANTEAFF. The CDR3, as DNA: TGTGCCAGCTCTCAGGATCAGGCTAACACTGAAGCTTTCTTT.

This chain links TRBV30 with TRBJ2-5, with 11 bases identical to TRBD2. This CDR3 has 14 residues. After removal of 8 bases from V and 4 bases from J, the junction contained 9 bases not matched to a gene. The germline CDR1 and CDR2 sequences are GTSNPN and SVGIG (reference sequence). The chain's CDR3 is CARRTSGPAETQYF. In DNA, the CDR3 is TGTGCCCGAAGGACTAGCGGGCCAGCAGAGACCCAGTACTTC.

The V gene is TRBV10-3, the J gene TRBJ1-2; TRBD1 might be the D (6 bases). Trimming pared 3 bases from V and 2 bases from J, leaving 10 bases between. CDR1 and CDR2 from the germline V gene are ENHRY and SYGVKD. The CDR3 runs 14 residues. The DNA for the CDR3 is TGTGCCATCAGTGATGGACAGCTAAACTATGGCTACACCTTC. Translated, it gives CAISDGQLNYGYTF.

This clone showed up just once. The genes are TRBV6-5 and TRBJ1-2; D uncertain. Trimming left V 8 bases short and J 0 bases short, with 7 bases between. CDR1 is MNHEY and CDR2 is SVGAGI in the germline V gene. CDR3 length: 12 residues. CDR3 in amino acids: CASAETNYGYTF. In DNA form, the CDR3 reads TGTGCCAGCGCTGAGACTAACTATGGCTACACCTTC.

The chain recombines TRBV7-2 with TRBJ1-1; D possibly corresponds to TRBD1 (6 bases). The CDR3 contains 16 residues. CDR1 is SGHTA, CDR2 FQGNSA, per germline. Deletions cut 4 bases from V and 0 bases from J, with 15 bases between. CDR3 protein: CASSSNRAGMNTEAFF. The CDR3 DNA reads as TGTGCCAGCAGCTCCAACAGGGCCGGGATGAACACTGAAGCTTTCTTT.

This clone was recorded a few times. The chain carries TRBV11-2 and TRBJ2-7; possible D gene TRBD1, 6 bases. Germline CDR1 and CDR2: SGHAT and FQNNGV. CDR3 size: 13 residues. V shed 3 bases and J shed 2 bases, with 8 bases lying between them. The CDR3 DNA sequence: TGTGCCAGCAGCTTGGACAGAGCCTACGAGCAGTACTTC. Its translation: CASSLDRAYEQYF.